This record covers a single T cell receptor (beta chain). The germline V and J ends were trimmed by 5 bases and 4 bases, with 14 bases remaining between them. Germline values: CDR1 SGHDN, CDR2 FVKESK. The length of the CDR3 is 14 residues. The sample originates from a study of blood T cell repertoires in COVID-19. Study background: PBMCs, B-cell-depleted T cells, or T cells provided the cDNA or gDNA that made up the material.

Authors' data handling: The assay estimated nucleated cells by amplifying reference gene primers. Here immunoSEQ multiplex PCR was the method, and the copy in TCRdb shows in-frame clones only, minus some. For V, J and clone size, that table is used; D and trimming come from the DNA. The sample lists 140,000 to 150,000 clones, 81% seen once, with about 8% in the top ten. This TCR derives from a human donor with acute or convalescent COVID-19. The donor label of this sample is uncertain. The chain is built from TRBV14 and TRBJ1-1, with a weak D call TRBD1 (5 bases). Sequenced sample: peripheral blood. The CDR3, as DNA: TGTGCCAGCAGCTCGTTCGGGGGATTCACTGAAGCTTTCTTT. This gives the protein CASSSFGGFTEAFF.